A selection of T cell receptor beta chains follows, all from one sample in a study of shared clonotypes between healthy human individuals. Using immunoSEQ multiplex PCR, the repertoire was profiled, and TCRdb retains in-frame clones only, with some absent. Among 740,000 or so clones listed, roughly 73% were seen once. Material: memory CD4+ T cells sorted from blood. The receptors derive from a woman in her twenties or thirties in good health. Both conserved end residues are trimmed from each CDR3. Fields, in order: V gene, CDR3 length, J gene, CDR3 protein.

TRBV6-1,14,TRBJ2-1,ASSEVSGTSYNEQF
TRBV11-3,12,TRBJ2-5,ASSQGSTRGTQY
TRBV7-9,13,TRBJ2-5,ASSQPGGRVETQY
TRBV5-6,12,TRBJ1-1,ASWWYTTNTEAF
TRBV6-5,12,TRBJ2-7,ASRGQGNSYEQY
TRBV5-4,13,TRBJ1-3,ASSLGGNSGNTIY
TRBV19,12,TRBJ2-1,ASRPLASYNEQF
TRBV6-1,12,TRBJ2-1,ASPGPLTDNEQF
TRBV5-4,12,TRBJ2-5,ASSVQGVQETQY
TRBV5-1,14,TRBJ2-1,ASSFSGLAGSNEQF
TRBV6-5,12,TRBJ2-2,ASRHGTNTGELF
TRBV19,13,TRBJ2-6,ASSIGQGRANVLT
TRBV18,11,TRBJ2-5,ASSLGTAFPQY
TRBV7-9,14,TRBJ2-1,ASSYRLGGAYNEQF
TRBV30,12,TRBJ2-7,AWSLASGFYEQY
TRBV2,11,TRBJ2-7,ASRYDRGLEQY
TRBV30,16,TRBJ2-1,ALQGPPRDRSFYNEQF
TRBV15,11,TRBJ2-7,ATSRTDTYEQY
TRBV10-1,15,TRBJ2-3,ASSEYRLAGGTDTQY
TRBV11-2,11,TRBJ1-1,ASSLVGTTEAF
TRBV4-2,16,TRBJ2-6,ASSPWTSGDSGANVLT
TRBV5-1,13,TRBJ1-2,ASSPGDRDTYGYT
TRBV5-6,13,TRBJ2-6,ASSFQGSGANVLT
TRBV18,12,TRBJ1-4,ASSPTRFNEKLF
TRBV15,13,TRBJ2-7,ATREDQGLSYEQY
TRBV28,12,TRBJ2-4,ASTRIFPQDIQY
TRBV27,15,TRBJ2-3,ASSSILSGTGTDTQY
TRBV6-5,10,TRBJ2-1,ASSGWDNEQF
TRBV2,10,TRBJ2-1,ASRMAGTEQF
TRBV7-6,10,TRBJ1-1,ASSLQDSEAF
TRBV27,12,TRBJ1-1,ASSSDRGIAEAF
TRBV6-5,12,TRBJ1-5,ASSYGGSNQPQH
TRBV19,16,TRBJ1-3,ASLSRDRGLYSGNTIY
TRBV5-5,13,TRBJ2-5,ASSLVGTIDETQY
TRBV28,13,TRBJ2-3,ASSRRTGTADTQY
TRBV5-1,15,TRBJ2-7,ASREGGQGVSRYEQY
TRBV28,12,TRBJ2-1,ASRFSGSSVEQF
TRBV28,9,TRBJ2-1,ASSFKGEQF
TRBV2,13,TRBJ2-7,ASSEQGIPSYEQY
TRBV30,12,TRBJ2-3,AWRGTASTDTQY
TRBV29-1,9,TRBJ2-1,RGWDNNEQF
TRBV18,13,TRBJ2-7,ASSQTAGASYEQY
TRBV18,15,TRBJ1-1,ASSIRQGISSDTEAF
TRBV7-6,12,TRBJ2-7,ASSSGQGAQEQY
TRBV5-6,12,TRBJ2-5,ASSLGGSQETQY
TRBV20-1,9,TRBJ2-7,SAEPDSKQY
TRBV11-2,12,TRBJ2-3,ASSLDPGTDTQY
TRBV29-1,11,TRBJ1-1,SVEVQASTEAF
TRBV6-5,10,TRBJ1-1,ASSSQGLEAF
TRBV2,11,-,ASSATGIYEQY
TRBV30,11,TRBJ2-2,AWSPKGTGELF
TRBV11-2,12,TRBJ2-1,ASTDRSSYNEQF
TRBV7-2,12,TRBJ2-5,ASSLGLARETQY
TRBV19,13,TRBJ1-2,ASKSGQTANYGYT
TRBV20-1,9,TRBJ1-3,SAYRGNTIY
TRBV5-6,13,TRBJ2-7,ASSLGRAVSYEQY